Listed below are T cell receptor beta chains from one sample, sequenced in a study of cytomegalovirus exposure and HLA in healthy donors. TCRdb keeps only in-frame clones here, not all; method: immunoSEQ multiplex PCR. This sample has more than 150,000 clones, with less than 85% found just once. Input material: PBMCs. These receptors all stem from a girl between 10 and 17 years old in good health and CMV-seropositive. Each CDR3 is given without its conserved first and last residue. D genes are given only for firm matches.

d_call	v_call	j_call	cdr3_aa
.	TRBV7-6	TRBJ2-7	ASSLNWGGGPYEQY
.	TRBV23-1	TRBJ1-4	ASSGGNEKLF
.	TRBV6-5	TRBJ1-2	ASIDRSFNYGYT
TRBD1	TRBV11-3	TRBJ2-7	ASSLSRDRGHEQY
.	TRBV5-1	TRBJ2-3	ASSLSPPLWGQITDTQY
TRBD1	TRBV2	TRBJ1-5	ASSERTGSDQPQH
.	TRBV4-3	TRBJ2-2	ASSQTGPAGELF
TRBD1	TRBV15	TRBJ2-1	ATGTGSYNEQF
.	TRBV5-1	TRBJ1-6	ASSLRSSYNSPLH
.	TRBV6-5	TRBJ2-7	ASSYWQGSYEQY
.	TRBV7-2	TRBJ2-7	ASSRMGTRGEQY
.	TRBV5-8	TRBJ2-6	ASSATILSSGANVLT
.	TRBV18	TRBJ1-4	ASSPGGIREKLF
.	TRBV18	TRBJ1-5	ASSRGGGDQPQH
TRBD1	TRBV15	TRBJ2-3	ATRTGVGDTQY
TRBD1	TRBV11-2	TRBJ1-1	ASKPGQGYTEAF
TRBD1	TRBV11-3	TRBJ1-3	ASSLQGAINTIY
TRBD2	TRBV13	TRBJ2-1	ASSSPGLAQNEQF
.	TRBV20-1	TRBJ2-7	SVQGAYEQY
.	TRBV6-6	TRBJ1-1	ASSDREPPNTEAF
TRBD1	TRBV5-1	TRBJ2-3	ASSLRGQGVDTQY
.	TRBV10-3	TRBJ2-1	ATGFNNEQF
TRBD1	TRBV6-1	TRBJ2-1	ASSDGTGVGNEQF
.	TRBV7-2	TRBJ1-1	ASSFEMNTEAF
TRBD1	TRBV7-9	TRBJ1-5	ASSLEGAGNQPQH
.	TRBV27	TRBJ2-5	ASSPRGRRGQETQY
TRBD1	TRBV7-2	TRBJ2-2	ASSPDRGRELF
TRBD1	TRBV27	TRBJ2-7	ASSLSTGTGIYEQY
TRBD1	TRBV2	TRBJ1-2	ASSLRTGVNYGYT
.	TRBV9	TRBJ2-3	ASSVGRGGQTDTQY
TRBD2	TRBV9	TRBJ2-5	ASSPGVAGGPETQY
TRBD2	TRBV5-1	TRBJ2-7	ASSFRLAGTLSYEQY